Below, 4 T cell receptor beta chains from the same sample are listed, as sequenced in a study of T cells in Graves' hyperthyroidism and ophthalmopathy. RNA transcripts yielded amplified TCR beta CDR3 regions. A set of HTBI primers served as the primers for a first-round RT-PCR of the TCR CDR3. TCRdb redid the calling of the multiplex PCR reads with MiXCR, one entry per CDR3 protein. This table has roughly 400,000 distinct CDR3 sequences, roughly 13% appearing once. The sequenced sample consisted of blood. These receptors all stem from a man aged 50 or older with Graves' ophthalmopathy.

This clonotype was counted a few times. The chain combines TRBV4-2 with TRBJ2-1; 11 positions agree with TRBD2. Germline V gives CDR1 LGHNA, CDR2 YNFKEQ. The ends lost 3 bases at V and 7 bases at J; junction bases unmatched: 5. The CDR3 consists of 15 residues. The CDR3 region is CASSHTSGSPNEQFF. CDR3 sequence (DNA): TGTGCCAGCAGCCATACTAGCGGGAGTCCGAATGAGCAGTTCTTC.

The V and J genes are TRBV29-1 and TRBJ1-1, with 11 nucleotides matching TRBD1. Germline CDR1 and CDR2: SQVTM and ANQGSEA. Trimming took 7 bases from V and 5 from J; bases not matched to a gene: 9. The CDR3 length is 14 residues. Written as DNA, the CDR3 is TGCAGCGGCGAGGACAGGGGGCGTGGGACTGAAGCTTTCTTT. Protein product: CSGEDRGRGTEAFF.

The V and J genes are TRBV5-4 and TRBJ2-7; D remains unclear. CDR3 length: 12 residues. Trimming pared 2 bases from V and 9 bases from J, leaving 12 bases between. Germline values: CDR1 SGHNT, CDR2 YYREEE (reference sequence). This CDR3 reads CASSFGSNPQYF. The CDR3 nucleotides are TGTGCCAGCAGCTTTGGATCCAATCCGCAGTACTTC.

Many counts were recorded for this clonotype. V is TRBV2 and J is TRBJ1-1; D ambiguous. Trimming shortened V by 2 bases and J by 7 bases, and 8 bases separated the two germline ends. Germline V lookup: CDR1 SNHLY, CDR2 FYNNEI. This CDR3 has 12 residues. The CDR3 protein is CASSEQALEAFF. The CDR3 nucleotides read TGTGCCAGCAGTGAACAGGCGCTTGAAGCTTTCTTT.